This T cell receptor (beta chain) was sequenced for a study of blood T cell repertoires in COVID-19. Study overall: Samples came from the United States, Italy and Spain, spanning acute and convalescent COVID-19. T cells, B-cell-depleted T cells, or PBMCs provided the cDNA or gDNA that served as material.

Under the authors' procedure: Amplified reference gene primers provided the basis for estimating nucleated cell counts. Repertoires were generated with immunoSEQ multiplex PCR, while TCRdb's copy carries only in-frame clones and drops some. V, J and clone size derive from that table, while D and trimming were established from the DNA sequence. The sample shows approximately 240,000 clones, about nine tenths of them seen only once. This study enrolled people aged 18 to 89 from around 26 US geographic areas. The sequencing input was PBMCs or T cells enriched from blood (not recorded which). This clonotype originated in a woman in her twenties or thirties with acute COVID-19.

CDR3 DNA sequence: TGTGCCAGCAGCGCGGCCGCACAGGGTGAAGCTTTCTTT. Residues: CASSAAAQGEAFF. The chain uses TRBV7-9 and TRBJ1-1; D might be TRBD1 (6 bases). The V end lost 5 bases, the J end lost 7 bases, and 14 bases lay between the germline ends. The CDR3 has 13 residues. Germline assignment: CDR1 SEHNR and CDR2 FQNEAQ (reference sequence).